This T cell receptor beta chain appears in the sequencing data of a study of identical twins (dated by TCRdb to about 2016). Concerning the study at large: The study deep-sequenced TCR alpha and beta repertoires from monozygotic twins, unrelated adults of various ages and cord blood to test whether fetal clonotypes persist. To rule out contamination, replicate twin experiments were performed at different times with different library preparation protocols. General study outcomes and caveats: Compared with coincidental sharing between unrelated individuals, an excess of low generation-probability sequences was observed among out-of-frame TCR alpha sequences shared between twins. Because the same donors could not be followed over many years, the conclusions depended on cross-sectional statistical analysis. Invariant T cells such as MAIT and iNKT could partly confound zero-insertion analyses, though diverse VJ usage argued against this for most clonotypes. Abundant cord blood beta clonotypes carried fewer insertions; young adult naive repertoires showed a weaker similar trend, while memory repertoires showed none. In monozygotic twins, recombination models systematically underestimated out-of-frame TCR alpha sharing, but the models matched the sharing seen between unrelated individuals. In beta out-of-frame sequences, excess twin sharing was weaker, because having fewer shared sequences lowered the signal-to-noise ratio.

The germline V gene encodes CDR1 GTSNPN and CDR2 SVGIG (reference sequence). CDR3 length: 11 amino acids, cysteine to phenylalanine. Only the CDR3 DNA is retained, 33 bases long and in frame from the first base. V lost 5 bases and J lost 6 bases, and the count of bases not matched to a germline gene is 2. Every donor in the study was a healthy Caucasian. The twin cohort consisted of three pairs of female monozygotic twins, all aged 18 to 29 years. CD4+ and CD8+ T cell populations were isolated with positive isolation kits from Invitrogen. Regarding this clonotype: Its antigen specificity is not known. No quality values exist for individual bases; no much larger clone is one base distant.

Receptor libraries were prepared by 5' RACE. TCRdb lists the instrument as Illumina HiSeq 2000. A universal primer binding site was introduced by template switching, and a unique molecular identifier was present in the final cDNA, enabling accurate counting of TCR cDNA molecules. Specific primers in the conserved constant-segment region were used to synthesize first-strand cDNA for TCR alpha and beta chains. To control for contamination, every cDNA library carried two barcodes: a SMART-Mk sample barcode plus Illumina barcodes. TruSeq adapter sequences and Illumina sample barcodes were added in two successive PCR steps. The TCR alpha and beta cDNA libraries were sequenced on the Illumina HiSeq platform using custom primers. Concerning the study's data processing: MiGEC was used to process raw reads and extract unique molecular identifiers, and MiXCR was used to find CDR3 positions. For each individual, recombination models were inferred using an EM algorithm with the repgenHMM and IGoR tools. Shared clonotype analysis was performed with the tcR package in R, normalizing sharing by the product of cloneset sizes. Out-of-frame nonproductive sequences were analyzed to study raw recombination free of thymic and clonal selection effects. The public reads were reanalyzed by TCRdb: fastp trimming at Q25, MiXCR alignment, in-frame beta chains only. Every distinct CDR3 protein forms one entry, paired with its most common genes and DNA. TCRdb, not the original authors, processed these V and J calls. This sample has 500,000 or so distinct CDR3 sequences in its table, and 13% to 15% of those were observed once. The ten most abundant clones make up 0.95% to 1% of the sample.

This sample also appeared in a second study, on yellow fever vaccine responses in identical twins. As described in the second report: According to the authors, the vaccine-induced T cell response in identical twins seemed to be partly convergent and partly specific to each individual. Focusing on identical twins, the study followed the T cell clones that responded to the vaccine, and did so with precision.

The chain was built from TRBV30 and TRBJ2-5; 8 middle bases align to TRBD2. The specimen was CD4+ T cells sorted from blood. The sequence derives from a woman aged 18-29 years in good health. CDR3 protein: CAWAGGKTQYF. The DNA sequence follows: TGTGCCTGGGCGGGGGGAAAGACCCAGTACTTC.